This T cell receptor beta chain was documented in a study of shared clonotypes between healthy human individuals. Overall study: Three CD4 naive, three CD4 memory, two CD8 naive and one CD8 memory plate were used per donor.

Points on this clone: Its antigen is currently unknown.

Naive CD8 populations comprised CD45RO-negative cells positively selected for CCR7, excluding terminally differentiated effector memory CD45RA+ cells. Authors' methods: In the immunoSEQ data, sequences were junction-only and lacked quality scores, so filtering differed. Produced via immunoSEQ multiplex PCR; TCRdb's table is partial and in-frame only. V, J and clone size reflect that table, while D and trimming were determined from the DNA. The sample records approximately 600,000 clones, roughly 96% being singletons. Overall study findings and caveats: The low donor count limited represented genetic and exposure-history diversity. Deeper or shallower sequencing was expected to change how clonotypes are shared among donors.

V gave up 1 base and J gave up 2 bases, with 9 bases separating them. The CDR3 length is 15 residues. Germline loops: CDR1 LNHDA, CDR2 SQIVND (reference sequence). The rearrangement joins TRBV19 to TRBJ2-1, with D hard to call. The clonotype was recovered from a woman aged 25 to 45 in good health. The source material was naive CD8+ T cells sorted from blood. This CDR3 is CASSIAGYAYNEQFF. In nucleotides, the CDR3 is TGTGCCAGTAGTATAGCCGGCTACGCCTACAATGAGCAGTTCTTC.